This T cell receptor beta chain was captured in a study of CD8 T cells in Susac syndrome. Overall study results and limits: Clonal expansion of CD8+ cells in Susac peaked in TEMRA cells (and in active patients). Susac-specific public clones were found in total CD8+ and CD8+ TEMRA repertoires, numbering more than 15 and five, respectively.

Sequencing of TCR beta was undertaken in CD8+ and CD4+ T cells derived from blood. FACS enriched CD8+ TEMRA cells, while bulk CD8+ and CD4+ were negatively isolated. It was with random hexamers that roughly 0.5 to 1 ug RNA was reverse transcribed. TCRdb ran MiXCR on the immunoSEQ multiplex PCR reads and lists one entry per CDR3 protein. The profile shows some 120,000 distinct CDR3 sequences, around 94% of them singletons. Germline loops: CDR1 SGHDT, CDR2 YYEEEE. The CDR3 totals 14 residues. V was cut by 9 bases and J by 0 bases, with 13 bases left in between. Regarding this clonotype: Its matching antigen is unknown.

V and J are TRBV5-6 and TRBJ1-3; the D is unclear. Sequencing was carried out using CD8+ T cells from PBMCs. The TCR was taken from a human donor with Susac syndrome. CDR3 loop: CATWWFGSGNTIYF. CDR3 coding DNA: TGTGCCACTTGGTGGTTCGGCTCTGGAAACACCATATATTTT. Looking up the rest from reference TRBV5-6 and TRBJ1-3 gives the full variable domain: DAGVTQSPTHLIKTRGQQVTLRCSPKSGHDTVSWYQQALGQGPQFIFQYYEEEERQRGNFPDRFSGHQFPNYSSELNVNALLLGDSALYLCATWWFGSGNTIYFGEGSWLTVV.